Below are 9 T cell receptor gamma chains sequenced from a single sample in a study of Vδ1+ human thymocytes. General study points: Highly polyclonal TRG and TRD repertoires with Gaussian CDR3 length distributions appeared in thymus.

Their antigens are not known. The template was reverse-transcribed extracted RNA. CDR3 amplicons came from multiplex PCR with pooled V-gene forward and constant-region reverse primers. TCRdb re-called the multiplex PCR reads using CATT. The sample records 25,000 to 35,000 gamma-chain clones, roughly 20% being singletons. The sequencing input was Vdelta1+ gamma-delta thymocytes from the thymus. Subset: FACS-sorted CD3+ TCRalphabeta- TCRVdelta1+ TCRVdelta2- thymocytes. The receptors were gathered from a boy less than two years old who had congenital heart surgery.

The chain is built from TRGV4 and TRGJ1 or TRGJ2. Germline CDR1 and CDR2: EGSTGY and YDSYTSSV. The CDR3 runs to 13 residues. V was pared by 5 bases and J by 10 bases, with 14 bases of the junction left unmatched. CDR3 amino acids: CATWVPTKGKKLF. The CDR3 DNA reads TGTGCCACCTGGGTCCCTACAAAAGGGAAGAAACTCTTT.

This clone came up a few times. This sequence joins TRGV9 and TRGJ1 or TRGJ2. After removal of 4 bases from V and 6 bases from J, the junction contained 9 bases not matched to a gene. This CDR3 has 13 residues. The germline gives CDR1 GITISATS, CDR2 ISYDGTV (reference sequence). CDR3: CALWEPRAYKKLF. Here the CDR3 DNA reads TGTGCCTTGTGGGAACCTCGGGCTTATAAGAAACTCTTT.

This chain connects TRGV9 to TRGJ1 or TRGJ2. Germline V gives CDR1 GITISATS, CDR2 ISYDGTV (reference sequence). V lost 1 base, J lost 0 bases, and 9 bases stayed unmatched. The length of the CDR3 is 16 residues. In nucleotides, the CDR3 is TGTGCCTTGTGGGAGGTACACTTCTTGAATTATTATAAGAAACTCTTT. This codes for CALWEVHFLNYYKKLF.

This clone occurred a few times. Other DNA sequences of this sample code for an identical CDR3. The rearrangement joins TRGV9 to TRGJP. The CDR3 runs 14 residues. V gave up 1 base and J gave up 10 bases; unmatched junction bases: 1. Germline V gene sequence: CDR1 GITISATS, CDR2 ISYDGTV (reference sequence). The CDR3 protein is CALWEVLGKKIKVF. CDR3 nucleotides: TGTGCCTTGTGGGAGGTCTTGGGCAAAAAAATCAAGGTATTT.

The chain joins TRGV3 to TRGJ1 or TRGJ2. Losses at the gene ends were 0 bases for V and 10 bases for J; bases not matched to a gene: 27. This CDR3 region has 19 residues. Germline loops: CDR1 VTNTFY, CDR2 YDVSTARD (reference sequence). CDR3 sequence: CATWDRPRVGFGYVLKKLF. The DNA for the CDR3 is TGTGCCACCTGGGACAGGCCCCGAGTTGGTTTCGGTTATGTACTAAAGAAACTCTTT.

The chain couples TRGV9 to TRGJ1 or TRGJ2. After removal of 0 bases from V and 12 bases from J, the junction contained 23 bases not matched to a gene. CDR1 and CDR2 from the germline V gene are GITISATS and ISYDGTV (reference sequence). CDR3 size: 17 residues. In nucleotides, the CDR3 is TGTGCCTTGTGGGAGGTGCTACTACCTACAAAAACCCTATTGAAACTCTTT. Protein product: CALWEVLLPTKTLLKLF.

There are a few counts of this clone. V gene TRGV8 combines with J gene TRGJ1 or TRGJ2. The CDR3 totals 12 residues. The germline V gene encodes CDR1 VENAVY and CDR2 YDSYNSRV. After removal of 5 bases from V and 3 bases from J, the junction contained 4 bases not matched to a gene. The chain's CDR3 is CATWGFYYKKLF. In DNA form, the CDR3 reads TGTGCCACCTGGGGATTTTATTATAAGAAACTCTTT.

This clone showed up just once. This rearrangement joins TRGV9 to TRGJP. The length of the CDR3 is 19 residues. CDR1 and CDR2 from the germline V gene are GITISATS and ISYDGTV (reference sequence). V shed 0 bases and J 9 bases; nucleotides not matched to a gene: 14. The CDR3 region is CALWEVRLARRLGKKIKVF. Here the CDR3 DNA reads TGTGCCTTGTGGGAGGTGAGGTTAGCAAGGAGGTTGGGCAAAAAAATCAAGGTATTT.

The chain recombines TRGV3 with TRGJ1 or TRGJ2. CDR1 and CDR2 from the germline V gene are VTNTFY and YDVSTARD (reference sequence). V trimming: 0 bases; J trimming: 11 bases; junction bases outside the gene matches: 10. The CDR3 spans 13 residues. The CDR3 DNA is TGTGCCACCTGGGACAGGCTCCCCAGGGAGAAACTCTTT. Amino acid sequence: CATWDRLPREKLF.